What follows are 3 T cell receptor beta chains derived from one specimen sequenced in a study of beta chain features in type 1 diabetes. Overall study results and limits: Patients with Type 1 diabetes showed moderately but significantly shorter TCRB CDR3s in all four CD4+ subsets.

No antigen has been identified for these receptors. Every isolated RNA sample was fully reverse transcribed, so sequencing captured expressed TCRB transcripts. Clones were read by immunoSEQ multiplex PCR, and TCRdb kept only the in-frame ones, dropping some. The sample shows around 600,000 clones, around an eighth of them seen only once. Sequences were obtained from naive CD4+ T cells from blood. The receptor set was obtained from a man aged 25-45 years with type 1 diabetes.

This clone was recorded a few times. This chain links TRBV18 with TRBJ2-2; TRBD2 matches at 8 bases. V lost 2 bases and J lost 2; bases outside the gene matches: 4. The CDR3 totals 16 residues. Germline lookup yields CDR1 KGHSH and CDR2 LQKENI. The DNA of the CDR3 is TGTGCCAGCTCACCAAGCGGGGGACCCAACACCGGGGAGCTGTTTTTT. Its protein is CASSPSGGPNTGELFF. The full variable domain, its missing parts supplied by reference TRBV18 and TRBJ2-2, is NAGVMQNPRHLVRRRGQEARLRCSPMKGHSHVYWYRQLPEEGLKFMVYLQKENIIDESGMPKERFSAEFPKEGPSILRIQQVVRGDSAAYFCASSPSGGPNTGELFFGEGSRLTVL.

This clone appeared a few times. V and J are TRBV2 and TRBJ2-7; no clear D gene. The CDR3 contains 13 residues. V lost 8 bases and J 3 bases, leaving 14 bases between the germline ends. CDR1 SNHLY and CDR2 FYNNEI come from the germline V gene. The DNA for the CDR3 is TGTGCCAGCGGGCAGTCGCCTGGCTACGAGCAGTACTTC. Translated, it gives CASGQSPGYEQYF. Full variable domain (rest looked up from reference TRBV2 and TRBJ2-7): EPEVTQTPSHQVTQMGQEVILRCVPISNHLYFYWYRQILGQKVEFLVSFYNNEISEKSEIFDDQFSVERPDGSNFTLKIRSTKLEDSAMYFCASGQSPGYEQYFGPGTRLTVT.

J is TRBJ2-2 and V is TRBV9; D gene uncertain. Trimming pared 4 bases from V and 0 bases from J, leaving 7 bases between. CDR3 length: 14 amino acids. Germline V gives CDR1 SGDLS, CDR2 YYNGEE. CDR3 nucleotide sequence: TGTGCCAGCAGCCCAACCCCGAACACCGGGGAGCTGTTTTTT. This sequence encodes CASSPTPNTGELFF. Looking up the rest from reference TRBV9 and TRBJ2-2 gives the full variable domain: DSGVTQTPKHLITATGQRVTLRCSPRSGDLSVYWYQQSLDQGLQFLIQYYNGEERAKGNILERFSAQQFPDLHSELNLSSLELGDSALYFCASSPTPNTGELFFGEGSRLTVL.